These T cell receptor beta chains were read from a single sample in a study of response to subunit inactivated influenza vaccine. From the RT-PCR reads, TCRdb called clonotypes with MiXCR, one entry per CDR3 protein. Seen here are about 650,000 distinct CDR3 sequences, 12% to 15% observed once, and the top ten hold 7.5% to 9%. Sequences were derived from PBMCs from blood, sampled less than 15 days before vaccination. The receptor source for this set is a man between 45 and 60 years old who received an inactivated influenza vaccine. Both conserved end residues are part of each CDR3. The order of the fields is CDR3 protein, CDR3 DNA, D gene, J gene, V gene, clone size. A D gene is named only where the DNA matches it firmly. Where a row states a size, it is once, few, many or the class of an expanded clone; other rows omit it.

CDR3 protein: CASSLYVAGYEQYF
CDR3 DNA: TGCGCCAGCAGCTTGTACGTTGCAGGCTACGAGCAGTACTTC
D gene: NA
J gene: TRBJ2-7
V gene: TRBV5-1
clone size: few

CDR3 protein: CASTFLGGVGNTIYF
CDR3 DNA: TGTGCCAGCACCTTCCTGGGGGGAGTTGGAAACACCATATATTTT
D gene: NA
J gene: TRBJ1-3
V gene: TRBV7-2
clone size: NA

CDR3 protein: CAISESGTGNYGYTF
CDR3 DNA: TGTGCCATCAGTGAGTCGGGGACAGGGAACTATGGCTACACCTTC
D gene: TRBD1
J gene: TRBJ1-2
V gene: TRBV10-3
clone size: few

CDR3 protein: CASTLQGAAETQYF
CDR3 DNA: TGTGCCAGCACTTTACAGGGGGCGGCGGAGACCCAGTACTTC
D gene: TRBD1
J gene: TRBJ2-5
V gene: TRBV2
clone size: few

CDR3 protein: CASSQDRVASYYEQFF
CDR3 DNA: TGCGCCAGCAGCCAAGACAGGGTCGCCTCCTACTATGAGCAGTTCTTC
D gene: NA
J gene: TRBJ2-1
V gene: TRBV4-1
clone size: NA

CDR3 protein: CSSLVAAGAEQYF
CDR3 DNA: TGCAGTTCCCTCGTGGCCGCTGGGGCCGAGCAGTACTTC
D gene: NA
J gene: TRBJ2-7
V gene: TRBV20-1
clone size: NA

CDR3 protein: CSARAGNSGRALDTQYF
CDR3 DNA: TGCAGTGCTAGAGCCGGAAATAGCGGGAGGGCGCTAGATACGCAGTATTTT
D gene: TRBD2
J gene: TRBJ2-3
V gene: TRBV20-1
clone size: NA

CDR3 protein: CSARKGGRGNIQYF
CDR3 DNA: TGCAGTGCTAGAAAGGGGGGGAGAGGAAACATTCAGTACTTC
D gene: NA
J gene: TRBJ2-4
V gene: TRBV20-1
clone size: NA

CDR3 protein: CASSQEHGQYYEQYF
CDR3 DNA: TGCGCCAGCAGCCAAGAGCACGGACAGTACTACGAGCAGTACTTC
D gene: NA
J gene: TRBJ2-7
V gene: TRBV4-3
clone size: NA

CDR3 protein: CASKVAGGYNEQFF
CDR3 DNA: TGTGCCAGTAAGGTAGCGGGGGGCTACAATGAGCAGTTCTTC
D gene: TRBD2
J gene: TRBJ2-1
V gene: TRBV19
clone size: many

CDR3 protein: CASRGSGTGELFF
CDR3 DNA: TGCGCCAGCAGGGGATCTGGCACCGGGGAGCTGTTTTTT
D gene: NA
J gene: TRBJ2-2
V gene: TRBV10-1
clone size: few

CDR3 protein: CASSVDSQRNSPLHF
CDR3 DNA: TGTGCCAGCAGCGTAGACAGCCAACGGAATTCACCCCTCCACTTT
D gene: NA
J gene: TRBJ1-6
V gene: TRBV9
clone size: few

CDR3 protein: CASSQGRDLSEKLFF
CDR3 DNA: TGCGCCAGCAGCCAAGGTCGAGACCTAAGTGAAAAACTGTTTTTT
D gene: NA
J gene: TRBJ1-4
V gene: TRBV4-3
clone size: few

CDR3 protein: CASSPLRGSYEQYF
CDR3 DNA: TGTGCCAGCTCACCACTGAGGGGCTCCTACGAGCAGTACTTC
D gene: NA
J gene: TRBJ2-7
V gene: TRBV18
clone size: NA

CDR3 protein: CASSFRQDVFDEQFF
CDR3 DNA: TGTGCCAGCAGCTTTAGACAGGACGTTTTTGATGAGCAGTTCTTC
D gene: NA
J gene: TRBJ2-1
V gene: TRBV7-2
clone size: few

CDR3 protein: CGRDYEQYF
CDR3 DNA: TGCGGGAGGGACTACGAGCAGTACTTC
D gene: TRBD2
J gene: TRBJ2-7
V gene: TRBV25-1
clone size: many

CDR3 protein: CASSQILQETQYF
CDR3 DNA: TGCGCCAGCAGCCAAATCCTACAAGAGACCCAGTACTTC
D gene: NA
J gene: TRBJ2-5
V gene: TRBV4-1
clone size: NA

CDR3 protein: CASSYWRGSPWEQFF
CDR3 DNA: TGTGCCAGCAGTTACTGGCGGGGGTCCCCTTGGGAGCAGTTCTTC
D gene: TRBD2
J gene: TRBJ2-1
V gene: TRBV6-2/TRBV6-3
clone size: NA

CDR3 protein: CASSSGQTGELFF
CDR3 DNA: TGTGCCAGCAGTTCAGGACAGACCGGGGAGCTGTTTTTT
D gene: NA
J gene: TRBJ2-2
V gene: TRBV27
clone size: NA

CDR3 protein: CASSPYTSGSYNEQFF
CDR3 DNA: TGCGCCAGCAGCCCTTATACTAGCGGGAGCTACAATGAGCAGTTCTTC
D gene: TRBD2
J gene: TRBJ2-1
V gene: TRBV4-3
clone size: few

CDR3 protein: CSARDRVTGANVLTF
CDR3 DNA: TGCAGTGCTAGAGACAGGGTTACTGGGGCCAACGTCCTGACTTTC
D gene: NA
J gene: TRBJ2-6
V gene: TRBV20-1
clone size: few

CDR3 protein: CSARVGRYEQFF
CDR3 DNA: TGCAGTGCTAGGGTCGGGAGGTATGAGCAGTTCTTC
D gene: TRBD2
J gene: TRBJ2-1
V gene: TRBV20-1
clone size: few

CDR3 protein: CASSDDRNTGELFF
CDR3 DNA: TGTGCCAGCAGTGATGACAGAAACACCGGGGAGCTGTTTTTT
D gene: NA
J gene: TRBJ2-2
V gene: TRBV2
clone size: many

CDR3 protein: CSALILLGRDAQYF
CDR3 DNA: TGCAGTGCTCTGATCCTTCTTGGAAGAGATGCGCAGTATTTT
D gene: NA
J gene: TRBJ2-3
V gene: TRBV20-1
clone size: NA

CDR3 protein: CASRVPGQSTDTQYF
CDR3 DNA: TGTGCCAGCCGGGTTCCGGGACAGAGCACAGATACGCAGTATTTT
D gene: TRBD1
J gene: TRBJ2-3
V gene: TRBV12-3/TRBV12-4
clone size: NA

CDR3 protein: CSVRTRSSTNEAFF
CDR3 DNA: TGCAGCGTTAGGACCCGGTCTTCTACCAATGAAGCTTTCTTT
D gene: NA
J gene: TRBJ1-1
V gene: TRBV29-1
clone size: few

CDR3 protein: CASSLPLAGGLPQYF
CDR3 DNA: TGTGCCAGCAGTTTACCACTAGCGGGGGGGCTGCCGCAGTATTTT
D gene: TRBD2
J gene: TRBJ2-3
V gene: TRBV27
clone size: NA

CDR3 protein: CASSQDPIVTVYNEQFF
CDR3 DNA: TGTGCCAGCAGCCAAGATCCTATAGTAACCGTCTACAATGAGCAGTTCTTC
D gene: NA
J gene: TRBJ2-1
V gene: TRBV14
clone size: few

CDR3 protein: CASSIRGTSASYEQYF
CDR3 DNA: TGTGCCAGCAGCATTAGGGGGACGTCAGCATCCTACGAGCAGTACTTC
D gene: NA
J gene: TRBJ2-7
V gene: TRBV11-2
clone size: few

CDR3 protein: CSARDSGLAGGGYNEQFF
CDR3 DNA: TGCAGTGCTAGAGACTCGGGACTAGCGGGAGGGGGATACAATGAGCAGTTCTTC
D gene: TRBD2
J gene: TRBJ2-1
V gene: TRBV20-1
clone size: NA

CDR3 protein: CASSSGRRGDEQYF
CDR3 DNA: TGTGCCAGCAGCTCGGGTCGGAGGGGGGACGAGCAGTACTTC
D gene: NA
J gene: TRBJ2-7
V gene: TRBV21-1
clone size: few

CDR3 protein: CASSLAPTPGPDEQYF
CDR3 DNA: TGCGCCAGCAGCTTGGCCCCGACTCCAGGGCCCGACGAGCAGTACTTC
D gene: NA
J gene: TRBJ2-7
V gene: TRBV5-1
clone size: few

CDR3 protein: CASSSGTYGSGNTIYF
CDR3 DNA: TGCGCCAGCAGCTCCGGGACATACGGCTCTGGAAACACCATATATTTT
D gene: NA
J gene: TRBJ1-3
V gene: TRBV5-1
clone size: few

CDR3 protein: CSAREPEWKEGTF
CDR3 DNA: TGCAGTGCTAGAGAACCCGAGTGGAAAGAGGGCACCTTC
D gene: NA
J gene: TRBJ1-2
V gene: TRBV20-1
clone size: few

CDR3 protein: CSAGKRPSGRAGDEQFF
CDR3 DNA: TGCAGTGCTGGGAAAAGACCCTCAGGGAGGGCAGGGGATGAGCAGTTCTTC
D gene: NA
J gene: TRBJ2-1
V gene: TRBV20-1
clone size: NA

CDR3 protein: CASSDGAGDFYGYTF
CDR3 DNA: TGTGCCAGCAGTGATGGGGCAGGGGACTTTTATGGCTACACCTTC
D gene: NA
J gene: TRBJ1-2
V gene: TRBV25-1
clone size: few

CDR3 protein: CASSRTKHREFPYEQYF
CDR3 DNA: TGTGCCAGCAGCCGTACAAAACACAGGGAATTCCCCTACGAGCAGTACTTC
D gene: NA
J gene: TRBJ2-7
V gene: TRBV7-9
clone size: few

CDR3 protein: CASDRGHLYEQYF
CDR3 DNA: TGTGCCAGCGACAGGGGACACCTCTACGAGCAGTACTTC
D gene: TRBD1
J gene: TRBJ2-7
V gene: TRBV7-9
clone size: once

CDR3 protein: CASSYADRSEQYF
CDR3 DNA: TGTGCCAGCAGTTACGCGGACAGATCCGAGCAGTACTTC
D gene: NA
J gene: TRBJ2-7
V gene: TRBV6-5
clone size: NA

CDR3 protein: CASSQERTDRVQINTEAFF
CDR3 DNA: TGTGCCAGCAGCCAAGAGAGGACAGACAGGGTTCAGATAAACACTGAAGCTTTCTTT
D gene: TRBD1
J gene: TRBJ1-1
V gene: TRBV4-2
clone size: many

CDR3 protein: CASSYSSGYEPQHF
CDR3 DNA: TGTGCCAGCAGTTACTCGTCAGGGTACGAGCCCCAGCATTTT
D gene: NA
J gene: TRBJ1-5
V gene: TRBV6-5
clone size: many

CDR3 protein: CASSVAAGGGSDTQYF
CDR3 DNA: TGTGCCAGCAGCGTAGCGGCGGGGGGTGGGTCCGATACGCAGTATTTT
D gene: TRBD2
J gene: TRBJ2-3
V gene: TRBV9
clone size: many

CDR3 protein: CASSPSSGLYQETQYF
CDR3 DNA: TGCGCCAGCAGCCCATCCTCGGGACTGTACCAAGAGACCCAGTACTTC
D gene: NA
J gene: TRBJ2-5
V gene: TRBV4-3
clone size: NA

CDR3 protein: CASSGHTDTQYF
CDR3 DNA: TGTGCCAGCAGCGGACACACAGATACGCAGTATTTT
D gene: NA
J gene: TRBJ2-3
V gene: TRBV9
clone size: NA

CDR3 protein: CASSQVSGSEQYF
CDR3 DNA: TGTGCCAGCAGCCAAGTGTCAGGATCCGAGCAGTACTTC
D gene: NA
J gene: TRBJ2-7
V gene: TRBV14
clone size: few